This TCR beta chain was recovered during a study of blood T cell repertoires in COVID-19. The CDR3 runs to 19 residues. V lost 7 bases to trimming and J lost 4 bases, with 31 bases between them. Profiled with immunoSEQ multiplex PCR; TCRdb holds only in-frame clones, not every one. The table includes some 320,000 clones, roughly 90% detected once. This TCR came from a man aged 55 to 69 who had recovered from COVID-19. This chain uses TRBV23-1 with TRBJ1-1; D possibly corresponds to TRBD1 (6 bases). TRBV23-1 is classed as an ORF, of uncertain function. The specimen sequenced was PBMCs or T cells enriched from blood (not recorded which). Here the CDR3 DNA reads TGCGCCAGCAACCACGAGGGACACCTCGAGACGCCGGAGGTCACTGAAGCTTTCTTT. This gives the protein CASNHEGHLETPEVTEAFF.